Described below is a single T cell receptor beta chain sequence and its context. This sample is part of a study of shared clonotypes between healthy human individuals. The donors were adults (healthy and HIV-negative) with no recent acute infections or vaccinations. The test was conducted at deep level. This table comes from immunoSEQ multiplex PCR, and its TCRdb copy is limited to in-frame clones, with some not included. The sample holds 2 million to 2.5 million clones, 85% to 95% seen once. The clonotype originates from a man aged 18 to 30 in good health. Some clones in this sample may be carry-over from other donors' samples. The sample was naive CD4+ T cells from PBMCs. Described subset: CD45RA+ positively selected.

This CDR3 is CASSLGTGGPGELFF. The CDR3 bases are TGCGCCAGCAGCTTAGGGACAGGGGGCCCCGGGGAGCTGTTTTTT. The genes are TRBV5-1 and TRBJ2-2, with 12 bases matching TRBD1. V dropped 2 bases and J dropped 6; count of bases not matched to a gene: 2. The germline V gene encodes CDR1 SGHRS and CDR2 YFSETQ. This CDR3 has 15 residues.